A selection of T cell receptor beta chains follows, all from one sample in a study of T cell repertoires in cytomegalovirus infection. One entry per CDR3 protein results from TCRdb running MiXCR on the reads. The data contain 400,000 to 600,000 distinct CDR3 sequences, 40% to 50% of them singletons. Their antigens remain unidentified. The starting material was cultured PBMCs, obtained from culture after CMV antigen stimulation. The receptors originated from a human donor in good health (CMV status not recorded). Some clones in this sample may be carry-over from other donors' samples. Both conserved end residues are trimmed from each CDR3. The order of the fields is V gene, J gene, CDR3 protein.

TRBV7-6	TRBJ2-3	ASSWGPRAQDTQY
TRBV20-1	TRBJ2-2	SARRWETGELF
TRBV27	TRBJ2-1	ASSLGSPTYNEQF
TRBV12-3/TRBV12-4	TRBJ1-3	ASPPGAGGSTIY
TRBV6-1	TRBJ1-1	ASSDWTVAF
TRBV7-9	TRBJ2-5	ASSRRLAGQETQY
TRBV2	TRBJ1-4	ASRPQGVTNEKLF
TRBV6-1	TRBJ2-6	ASSGDSGANVLT
TRBV7-2	TRBJ2-1	ASSFEVGEQF
TRBV7-2	TRBJ2-3	ASSFRSGGGTDTQY
TRBV7-8	TRBJ1-2	ASSLEGQELNYGYT
TRBV7-2	TRBJ2-3	ASSLAGATDTQS
TRBV7-2	TRBJ1-2	ASSPGLGAVYGYT
TRBV4-3	TRBJ1-4	ASSPGRSSGEKLF
TRBV7-9	TRBJ2-7	ASSFKTVYEQY
TRBV7-2	TRBJ2-1	ASSLWTSGANEQF
TRBV7-9	TRBJ2-5	ASSLRGLAGGETQY
TRBV7-6	TRBJ1-1	ASSLEVDNTEAF
TRBV4-1	TRBJ2-2	ASSHLRGQGVGTGELF
TRBV2	TRBJ2-1	AGSLSSGVGEQF